These T cell receptor beta chains were read from a single sample in a study of cytomegalovirus exposure and HLA in healthy donors. TCRdb keeps only in-frame clones here, not all; method: immunoSEQ multiplex PCR. Of approximately 88,000 clones listed, 78% are singletons. Material for sequencing was PBMCs. These receptors were taken from a man younger than 35 in good health and CMV-seropositive. CDR3s include the opening cysteine and the closing phenylalanine or tryptophan. Fields, in order: V gene, clone size, J gene, D gene, CDR3 protein, CDR3 DNA. D genes are given only for firm matches. Some rows have no size entry. The others give once, few or many, or a class for an expanded clone.

v_call: TRBV10-3
clone_size: NA
j_call: TRBJ1-2
d_call: NA
cdr3_aa: CAISEWKGDGYTF
cdr3_nt: TGTGCCATCAGTGAATGGAAGGGGGATGGCTACACCTTC

v_call: TRBV5-1
clone_size: NA
j_call: TRBJ2-5
d_call: TRBD1
cdr3_aa: CASSYGQGQETQYF
cdr3_nt: TGCGCCAGCAGCTACGGACAGGGACAAGAGACCCAGTACTTC

v_call: TRBV4-1
clone_size: NA
j_call: TRBJ1-1
d_call: TRBD1
cdr3_aa: CASSHSGTESEAFF
cdr3_nt: TGCGCCAGCAGCCACTCCGGGACAGAGTCTGAAGCTTTCTTT

v_call: TRBV27
clone_size: once
j_call: TRBJ1-5
d_call: NA
cdr3_aa: CASSLVQGNQPQHF
cdr3_nt: TGTGCCAGCAGTTTAGTACAGGGCAATCAGCCCCAGCATTTT

v_call: TRBV6-5
clone_size: NA
j_call: TRBJ1-2
d_call: TRBD1
cdr3_aa: CASSGTGADFYGYTF
cdr3_nt: TGTGCCAGTTCTGGGACAGGCGCCGACTTTTATGGCTACACCTTC

v_call: TRBV5-4
clone_size: NA
j_call: TRBJ2-3
d_call: NA
cdr3_aa: CASSLAKGGPADTQYF
cdr3_nt: TGTGCCAGCAGCTTGGCCAAGGGGGGGCCGGCAGATACGCAGTATTTT

v_call: TRBV11-2
clone_size: few
j_call: TRBJ2-1
d_call: TRBD2
cdr3_aa: CASSTLAAAYNEQFF
cdr3_nt: TGTGCCAGCAGCACTCTAGCGGCAGCCTACAATGAGCAGTTCTTC

v_call: TRBV19
clone_size: NA
j_call: TRBJ2-7
d_call: NA
cdr3_aa: CASSVTTPSEQYF
cdr3_nt: TGTGCCAGTTCAGTCACCACCCCCTCCGAGCAGTACTTC

v_call: TRBV9
clone_size: NA
j_call: TRBJ2-7
d_call: TRBD1
cdr3_aa: CASSPTGGSAYEQYF
cdr3_nt: TGTGCCAGCAGCCCCACAGGGGGCTCGGCCTACGAGCAGTACTTC

v_call: TRBV5-1
clone_size: few
j_call: TRBJ1-1
d_call: NA
cdr3_aa: CASSSPGPLDTEAFF
cdr3_nt: TGCGCCAGCAGCTCCCCAGGGCCCTTGGACACTGAAGCTTTCTTT

v_call: TRBV5-1
clone_size: NA
j_call: TRBJ2-7
d_call: NA
cdr3_aa: CASSLADGRVTASYEQYF
cdr3_nt: TGCGCCAGCAGCTTGGCCGACGGGAGAGTTACGGCGTCCTACGAGCAGTACTTC

v_call: TRBV7-6
clone_size: NA
j_call: TRBJ2-1
d_call: NA
cdr3_aa: CASSLALEQFF
cdr3_nt: TGTGCCAGTAGCTTAGCACTTGAGCAGTTCTTC

v_call: TRBV4-1
clone_size: NA
j_call: TRBJ2-7
d_call: NA
cdr3_aa: CASSQGDSEVYEQYF
cdr3_nt: TGCGCCAGCAGCCAAGGGGACTCGGAGGTCTACGAGCAGTACTTC

v_call: TRBV5-6
clone_size: NA
j_call: TRBJ2-5
d_call: TRBD1
cdr3_aa: CASSVGQGIQETQYF
cdr3_nt: TGTGCCAGCAGCGTCGGACAGGGAATCCAAGAGACCCAGTACTTC

v_call: TRBV7-6
clone_size: NA
j_call: TRBJ1-4
d_call: TRBD1
cdr3_aa: CASSRSGGGTNEKLFF
cdr3_nt: TGTGCCAGCAGCCGCTCAGGGGGCGGCACTAATGAAAAACTGTTTTTT

v_call: TRBV28
clone_size: NA
j_call: TRBJ1-2
d_call: NA
cdr3_aa: CASSLEAYGYTF
cdr3_nt: TGTGCCAGCAGTCTAGAAGCTTATGGCTACACCTTC

v_call: TRBV6-1
clone_size: NA
j_call: TRBJ1-1
d_call: NA
cdr3_aa: CASSESRNTEAFF
cdr3_nt: TGTGCCAGCAGTGAATCCCGGAACACTGAAGCTTTCTTT

v_call: TRBV28
clone_size: few
j_call: TRBJ1-5
d_call: TRBD1
cdr3_aa: CASIRTGGFQPQHF
cdr3_nt: TGTGCCAGCATCCGGACAGGGGGTTTTCAGCCCCAGCATTTT

v_call: TRBV19
clone_size: NA
j_call: TRBJ2-5
d_call: NA
cdr3_aa: CASSIPPGETQYF
cdr3_nt: TGTGCCAGTAGTATCCCGCCCGGGGAGACCCAGTACTTC

v_call: TRBV11-2
clone_size: NA
j_call: TRBJ2-5
d_call: TRBD2
cdr3_aa: CASRPTSGRAWQETQYF
cdr3_nt: TGTGCCAGCAGACCGACTAGCGGGAGGGCATGGCAAGAGACCCAGTACTTC

v_call: TRBV7-9
clone_size: NA
j_call: TRBJ1-1
d_call: NA
cdr3_aa: CASSFPRDEAFF
cdr3_nt: TGTGCCAGCAGCTTTCCCAGGGATGAAGCTTTCTTT

v_call: TRBV5-1
clone_size: NA
j_call: TRBJ2-2
d_call: TRBD1
cdr3_aa: CASSPGQTNTGELFF
cdr3_nt: TGCGCCAGCAGCCCGGGACAGACTAACACCGGGGAGCTGTTTTTT

v_call: TRBV9
clone_size: NA
j_call: TRBJ1-1
d_call: NA
cdr3_aa: CASSVGAGGETEAFF
cdr3_nt: TGTGCCAGCAGCGTGGGGGCCGGGGGGGAAACTGAAGCTTTCTTT

v_call: TRBV25-1
clone_size: NA
j_call: TRBJ2-1
d_call: NA
cdr3_aa: CASSAIHNSGNEQFF
cdr3_nt: TGTGCCAGCAGCGCCATTCATAACTCGGGAAATGAGCAGTTCTTC

v_call: TRBV6-1
clone_size: NA
j_call: TRBJ2-7
d_call: TRBD2
cdr3_aa: CASRLAGNSYEQYF
cdr3_nt: TGTGCCAGCAGGTTAGCGGGAAACTCCTACGAGCAGTACTTC

v_call: TRBV6-5
clone_size: NA
j_call: TRBJ1-1
d_call: TRBD1
cdr3_aa: CASSYSIGTGDSAFF
cdr3_nt: TGTGCCAGCAGTTACTCGATCGGGACAGGGGATTCTGCTTTCTTT

v_call: TRBV4-1
clone_size: NA
j_call: TRBJ2-7
d_call: TRBD1
cdr3_aa: CASSQMGGGQGDEQYF
cdr3_nt: TGCGCCAGCAGCCAGATGGGTGGGGGACAGGGCGACGAGCAGTACTTC

v_call: TRBV4-2
clone_size: once
j_call: TRBJ2-7
d_call: NA
cdr3_aa: CASSQEGGRGKQYF
cdr3_nt: TGTGCCAGCAGCCAAGAGGGAGGTAGGGGAAAGCAGTACTTC

v_call: TRBV5-4
clone_size: few
j_call: TRBJ2-1
d_call: NA
cdr3_aa: CASESRGVSYNEQFF
cdr3_nt: TGTGCCAGCGAATCGCGCGGAGTCTCCTACAATGAGCAGTTCTTC

v_call: TRBV5-6
clone_size: NA
j_call: TRBJ2-7
d_call: TRBD2
cdr3_aa: CASTYGSGSFYEQYF
cdr3_nt: TGTGCCAGCACCTATGGAAGCGGGAGTTTCTACGAGCAGTACTTC

v_call: TRBV6-5
clone_size: NA
j_call: TRBJ2-7
d_call: TRBD1
cdr3_aa: CASSYSSRTGYEQYF
cdr3_nt: TGTGCCAGCAGTTACTCGAGTAGGACAGGCTACGAGCAGTACTTC

v_call: TRBV19
clone_size: NA
j_call: TRBJ1-5
d_call: TRBD1
cdr3_aa: CASRPDRAVNQPQHF
cdr3_nt: TGTGCCAGTAGACCCGACAGGGCGGTAAATCAGCCCCAGCATTTT

v_call: TRBV2
clone_size: NA
j_call: TRBJ2-7
d_call: TRBD2
cdr3_aa: CASSSIAGLTYEQYF
cdr3_nt: TGTGCCAGCAGTTCTATAGCGGGTCTTACCTACGAGCAGTACTTC

v_call: TRBV14
clone_size: few
j_call: TRBJ1-2
d_call: NA
cdr3_aa: CASSRTGWFDYGYTF
cdr3_nt: TGTGCCAGCAGCCGGACGGGATGGTTCGATTATGGCTACACCTTC

v_call: TRBV5-1
clone_size: NA
j_call: TRBJ2-7
d_call: NA
cdr3_aa: CASSLGAGHEQYF
cdr3_nt: TGCGCCAGCAGCTTGGGGGCAGGGCACGAGCAGTACTTC

v_call: TRBV7-6
clone_size: NA
j_call: TRBJ1-1
d_call: NA
cdr3_aa: CASSLSWGRTEAFF
cdr3_nt: TGTGCCAGCAGCTTAAGTTGGGGGAGGACTGAAGCTTTCTTT

v_call: TRBV1
clone_size: NA
j_call: TRBJ2-1
d_call: NA
cdr3_aa: CTSSHRSPGLAALRYNEQFF
cdr3_nt: TGCACCAGCAGCCATAGATCTCCGGGACTAGCGGCTCTAAGGTACAATGAGCAGTTCTTC

v_call: TRBV6-6
clone_size: NA
j_call: TRBJ2-7
d_call: TRBD2
cdr3_aa: CASSYSTSGSYEQYF
cdr3_nt: TGTGCCAGCAGTTACTCGACTAGCGGGTCCTACGAGCAGTACTTC

v_call: TRBV4-1
clone_size: NA
j_call: TRBJ2-7
d_call: NA
cdr3_aa: CASSQEAGNEQYF
cdr3_nt: TGCGCCAGCAGCCAAGAGGCAGGAAACGAGCAGTACTTC

v_call: TRBV29-1
clone_size: once
j_call: TRBJ1-2
d_call: NA
cdr3_aa: CSVNTGLNGYTF
cdr3_nt: TGCAGCGTTAACACAGGCCTGAATGGCTACACCTTC

v_call: TRBV6-1
clone_size: NA
j_call: TRBJ2-7
d_call: NA
cdr3_aa: CASRRGTYEQYF
cdr3_nt: TGTGCCAGCAGGCGCGGTACCTACGAGCAGTACTTC

v_call: TRBV28
clone_size: NA
j_call: TRBJ1-1
d_call: NA
cdr3_aa: CASSRNGVWNTEAFF
cdr3_nt: TGTGCCAGCAGCCGTAACGGAGTATGGAACACTGAAGCTTTCTTT

v_call: TRBV28
clone_size: NA
j_call: TRBJ1-1
d_call: NA
cdr3_aa: CASSFRSTEAFF
cdr3_nt: TGTGCCAGCAGTTTCAGGTCCACTGAAGCTTTCTTT

v_call: TRBV6-1
clone_size: NA
j_call: TRBJ2-4
d_call: TRBD1
cdr3_aa: CAITAGTGAKNIQYF
cdr3_nt: TGTGCCATTACCGCCGGGACAGGGGCCAAAAACATTCAGTACTTC

v_call: TRBV4-1
clone_size: NA
j_call: TRBJ1-5
d_call: NA
cdr3_aa: CASSQDPFGETQPQHF
cdr3_nt: TGCGCCAGCAGCCAAGATCCTTTCGGGGAGACCCAGCCCCAGCATTTT

v_call: TRBV7-6
clone_size: few
j_call: TRBJ2-5
d_call: TRBD2
cdr3_aa: CASSLGAAGTGETQYF
cdr3_nt: TGTGCCAGCAGCTTAGGGGCAGCGGGAACGGGAGAGACCCAGTACTTC

v_call: TRBV10-1
clone_size: NA
j_call: TRBJ2-7
d_call: TRBD2
cdr3_aa: CASSDQRELSYEQYF
cdr3_nt: TGCGCCAGCAGTGACCAGCGGGAATTGTCCTACGAGCAGTACTTC

v_call: TRBV25-1
clone_size: NA
j_call: TRBJ2-3
d_call: NA
cdr3_aa: CASSVRDTQYF
cdr3_nt: TGTGCCAGCAGCGTCAGGGATACGCAGTATTTT

v_call: TRBV14
clone_size: NA
j_call: TRBJ1-2
d_call: NA
cdr3_aa: CASSQDPRVGYGYTF
cdr3_nt: TGTGCCAGCAGCCAAGATCCCAGGGTCGGCTATGGCTACACCTTC

v_call: TRBV4-1
clone_size: NA
j_call: TRBJ1-2
d_call: TRBD1
cdr3_aa: CASSQDPSGTGAYYGYTF
cdr3_nt: TGCGCCAGCAGCCAAGATCCCTCCGGGACAGGGGCCTACTATGGCTACACCTTC

v_call: TRBV6-5
clone_size: NA
j_call: TRBJ1-4
d_call: NA
cdr3_aa: CASSYFQGGEKLFF
cdr3_nt: TGTGCCAGCAGTTACTTCCAAGGAGGGGAAAAACTGTTTTTT